This T cell receptor beta chain was sequenced in a study of cytomegalovirus exposure and HLA in healthy donors. Study-level information: In a later analysis, it was reported that the approximately 110 validation repertoires had been produced on the same platform as the 670 or so repertoires belonging to the first cohort. Findings and limits, study-wide: The tendency of first-cohort TCR clusters to co-occur in the 130 or so validation repertoires was identified by a subsequent analysis.

Germline V gene sequence: CDR1 SGHDT, CDR2 YYEEEE. This CDR3 has 17 residues. The V end was cut by 3 bases, the J end by 3 bases, with 19 bases between. Data came from immunoSEQ multiplex PCR; TCRdb stores just in-frame clones and leaves some out. The repertoire holds about 55,000 clones, with roughly 90% as singletons. This clone was counted a few times. The target antigen is unknown. Donors were drawn from the approximately 120-subject validation cohort, separate from the roughly 700-subject first cohort. Sequenced: PBMCs. The chain links TRBV5-6 to TRBJ1-5; a weak D match, TRBD1 (6 bases). This TCR was recovered from a man aged 18 to 30 in good health and CMV-seronegative. The CDR3 DNA sequence: TGTGCCAGCAGCTCCCAAACCGACAGGAAGATCAATCAGCCCCAGCATTTT. Translating it yields CASSSQTDRKINQPQHF.